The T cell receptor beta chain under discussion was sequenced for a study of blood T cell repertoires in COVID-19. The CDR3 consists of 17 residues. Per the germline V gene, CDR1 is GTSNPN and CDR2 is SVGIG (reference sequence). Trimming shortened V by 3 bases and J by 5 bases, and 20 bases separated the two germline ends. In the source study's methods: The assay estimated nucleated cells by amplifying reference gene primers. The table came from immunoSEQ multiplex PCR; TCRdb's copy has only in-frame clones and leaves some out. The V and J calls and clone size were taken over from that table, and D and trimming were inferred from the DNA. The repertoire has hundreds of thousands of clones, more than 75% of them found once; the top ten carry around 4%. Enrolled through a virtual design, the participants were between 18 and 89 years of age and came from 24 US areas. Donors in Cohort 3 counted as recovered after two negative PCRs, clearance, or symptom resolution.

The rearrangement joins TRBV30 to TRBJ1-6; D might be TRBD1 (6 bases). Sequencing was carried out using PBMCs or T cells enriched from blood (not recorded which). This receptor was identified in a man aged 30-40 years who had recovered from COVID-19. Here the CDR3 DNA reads TGTGCCTGGAGCCGCCGGCTGCGGGGGGCAGATAATTCACCCCTCCACTTT. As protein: CAWSRRLRGADNSPLHF. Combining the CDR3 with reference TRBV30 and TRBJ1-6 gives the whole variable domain SQTIHQWPATLVQPVGSPLSLECTVEGTSNPNLYWYRQAAGRGLQLLFYSVGIGQISSEVPQNLSASRPQDRQFILSSKKLLLSDSGFYLCAWSRRLRGADNSPLHFGNGTRLTVT.